The clone carrying this T cell receptor (beta chain) was seen a few times. The CDR3 has 15 amino acids. CDR1 SGHDN and CDR2 FVKESK come from the germline V gene. Between the trimmed V and J ends, which lost 0 bases and 4 bases, there was a span of 11 bases. The data were obtained in a study of CD8+ T cells in alopecia areata. T lymphocytes (CD4+ and CD8+) were sorted from PBMCs. The sequencing template was cDNA reverse transcribed from extracted RNA. Here immunoSEQ multiplex PCR was the method, and the copy in TCRdb shows in-frame clones only, minus some. Seen here are tens of thousands of clones, around 60% observed once, and the top ten hold about two fifths.

Sequencing was performed on NKG2D-high CD8+ T cells sorted from blood. The receptor was derived from a human donor with alopecia areata. The chain carries TRBV14 and TRBJ2-3; D is perhaps TRBD2 (5 bases). CDR3 sequence reads: CASSQDLGAADTQYF. The CDR3 coding sequence is TGTGCCAGCAGCCAAGATCTGGGAGCTGCAGATACGCAGTATTTT.